This T cell receptor (beta chain) was recorded in a study of monozygotic twins with cystic fibrosis (dated by TCRdb to the early 2020s). Notes on the research overall: Barcoded libraries were prepared from three micrograms of fragmented DNA with roughly 16 PCR cycles. To gauge how much genetics shapes V and J gene usage, the researchers compared TCR beta repertoires both within and across 16 monozygotic twin pairs who have cystic fibrosis. The cohort included ten female and six male twin pairs, mostly children and adolescents, aged roughly 2.0 to 40 years with a median of approximately 8.9 years. On the day blood was drawn, the twins' weight-for-height and FEVPerc (FEV1 disease centile) were ranked against those of the roughly 1,100 cohort participants. Data for three of the twin pairs had already been reported earlier in a different context. The study at large found these results: Sharing of nucleotide-identical clonotypes was significantly greater within monozygotic CF twin pairs than between unrelated CF individuals (P = 0.000026, Mann-Whitney). V gene usage was most similar to the co-twin in 13 of 16 pairs, and J usage was most similar to the co-twin in 8 of 16 pairs, which suggests genetic constraints. Only a small cohort was studied, and no association of shared CDR3 numbers with age, concordance or disease severity was found. Simpson clonality was generally low (median approximately 0.0092), which suggests a naive-dominated repertoire, and clonality was higher in the most severely affected patients.

The twin pairs came from the European Cystic Fibrosis Twin and Sibling Study Cohort, a cohort that recruited patients from 150 to 200 CF clinics across 14 European countries. Zygosity and CFTR genotype were verified in-house, and zygosity was tested by multiplex PCR of nine short tandem repeat loci. Each twin gave a peripheral blood sample, and clinical parameters were documented on that same day of blood sampling. Phenol/chloroform extraction was used to isolate genomic DNA from peripheral blood cells, and the DNA was then kept in TE buffer at 4 degrees C. Following the manufacturer's instructions, TCR beta CDR3 regions were amplified by multiplex PCR with the immunoSEQ immune profiling system. An Illumina NextSeq system was used for sequencing. The source study handled its data this way. Sequence data were processed on the immunoSEQ Analyzer platform, and clonality was calculated as the square root of Simpson's index of productive rearrangements. Jensen-Shannon distance served as the measure of similarity in V and J usage, while OLGA was used to compute CDR3 generation probabilities. Shared CDR3 sequences were searched against the immuneACCESS database (August 2020) and VDJdb (December 2020). TCRdb limited this immuneACCESS table to in-frame rearrangements with V and J called. A share of clones is missing; checked studies link under half to unresolved V genes, and the rest is unexplained. From that table come the V and J calls and clone size; the DNA was used to work out D and trimming. The sample records roughly 20,000 clones, approximately 97% of which are singletons. Under 2.5% of the sample belongs to the ten largest clones.

In the case of this clone: Its antigen specificity is not known. Base quality data are lacking; no much larger clone is found one base away.

V and J are truncated by 3 bases and 5 bases respectively, leaving an intervening sequence of 7 bases. The germline V gene supplies CDR1 MNHNS and CDR2 SASEGT. Inclusive of the bounding cysteine and phenylalanine, the CDR3 is 12 residues long. CDR3 DNA is the only sequence kept; it has 36 bases, read in frame from the first base. The sequence came from a young woman with cystic fibrosis. The sequenced sample consisted of blood. The sequence links TRBV6-1 to TRBJ1-1, and TRBD1 may be the D gene, going by 5 matching bases. The CDR3 is CASSEGGTEAFF. The bases read TGTGCCAGCAGTGAGGGGGGGACTGAAGCTTTCTTT.